This T cell receptor beta chain was obtained from a study of T cell responses to AZD1222 COVID-19 vaccine. Produced via immunoSEQ multiplex PCR; TCRdb's table is partial and in-frame only. The sample lists about 120,000 clones, under 95% seen once, with 4.5% to 6% in the top ten. This clone occurred once. This sequence originates from an adult who received the AZD1222 COVID-19 vaccine. The sequences come from peripheral blood, collected 28 days after the second AZD1222 dose.

In DNA, the CDR3 is TGCAGCGTTGAGGGCCAGAACACTGAAGCTTTCTTT. This gives the protein CSVEGQNTEAFF. This chain links TRBV29-1 with TRBJ1-1; no definite D call. The CDR3 consists of 12 residues. V was clipped by 3 bases and J by 1 base, with 6 bases between them. CDR1 and CDR2 (germline): SQVTM, ANQGSEA.